This TCR beta chain originates from a study of OX40 agonist ivuxolimab in advanced cancers. Clones were read by immunoSEQ multiplex PCR, and TCRdb kept only the in-frame ones, dropping some. The table lists about 120,000 clones, roughly 90% of them singletons. Exclusion of a patient followed from autoimmune disease history or systemic immunosuppression. The specimen comprised CD4+ or CD8+ T cells sorted from blood, sampled in a trial of the OX40 agonist ivuxolimab. The TCR originated in an adult with an advanced solid tumor such as melanoma, head and neck, liver or kidney cancer.

The CDR3 nucleotides are TGTGCCAGCAGTGACCCCCCGGCGTCGCAGTTCTTC. This translates into CASSDPPASQFF. The chain links TRBV6-4 to TRBJ2-1, with D uncertain. V was pared by 2 bases and J by 12 bases, with 11 bases between. This CDR3 is 12 amino acids long. Germline V gene data show CDR1 as MRHNA and CDR2 as SNTAGT.